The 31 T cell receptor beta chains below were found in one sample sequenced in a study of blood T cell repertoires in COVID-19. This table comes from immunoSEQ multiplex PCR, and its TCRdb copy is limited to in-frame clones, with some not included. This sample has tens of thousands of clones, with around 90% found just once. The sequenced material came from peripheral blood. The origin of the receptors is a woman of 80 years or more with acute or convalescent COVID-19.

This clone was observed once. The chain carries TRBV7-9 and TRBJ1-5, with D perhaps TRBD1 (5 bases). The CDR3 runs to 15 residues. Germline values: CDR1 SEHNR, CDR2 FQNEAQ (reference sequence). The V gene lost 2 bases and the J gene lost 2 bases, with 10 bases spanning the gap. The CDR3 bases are TGTGCCAGCAGCTTATCCTCCAGGGGCAATCAGCCCCAGCATTTT. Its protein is CASSLSSRGNQPQHF.

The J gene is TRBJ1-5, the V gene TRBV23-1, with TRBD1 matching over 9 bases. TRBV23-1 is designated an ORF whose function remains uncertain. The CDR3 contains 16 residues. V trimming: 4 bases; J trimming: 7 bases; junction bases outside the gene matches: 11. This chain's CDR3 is CASSLRTGVVNQPQHF. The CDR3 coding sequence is TGCGCCAGCAGTCTACGGACAGGGGTGGTAAACCAGCCCCAGCATTTT.

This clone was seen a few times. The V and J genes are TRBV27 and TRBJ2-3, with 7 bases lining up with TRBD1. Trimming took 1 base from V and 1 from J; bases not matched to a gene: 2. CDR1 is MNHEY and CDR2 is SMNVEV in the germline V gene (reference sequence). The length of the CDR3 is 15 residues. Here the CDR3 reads CASSLFGQGTDTQYF. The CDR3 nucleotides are TGTGCCAGCAGTTTATTCGGACAGGGCACAGATACGCAGTATTTT.

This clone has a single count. Written as DNA, the CDR3 is TGTGCCAGCAGCTCTCGGACAGGGGGCGTTGGTACTAATGAAAAACTGTTTTTT. It specifies CASSSRTGGVGTNEKLFF. The chain employs TRBV7-8 and TRBJ1-4, with 11 bases lining up with TRBD1. This CDR3 region has 18 residues. J was trimmed by 2 bases and V by 4 bases; bases with no gene match: 9. Germline CDR1 is SGHVS and CDR2 is FQNEAQ.

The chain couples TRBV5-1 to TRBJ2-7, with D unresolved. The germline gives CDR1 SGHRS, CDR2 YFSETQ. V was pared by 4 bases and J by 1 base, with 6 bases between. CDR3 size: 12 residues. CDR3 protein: CASSAPSYEQYF. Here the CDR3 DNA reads TGCGCCAGCAGCGCGCCGTCCTACGAGCAGTACTTC. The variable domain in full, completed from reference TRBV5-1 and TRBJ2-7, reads KAGVTQTPRYLIKTRGQQVTLSCSPISGHRSVSWYQQTPGQGLQFLFEYFSETQRNKGNFPGRFSGRQFSNSRSEMNVSTLELGDSALYLCASSAPSYEQYFGPGTRLTVT.

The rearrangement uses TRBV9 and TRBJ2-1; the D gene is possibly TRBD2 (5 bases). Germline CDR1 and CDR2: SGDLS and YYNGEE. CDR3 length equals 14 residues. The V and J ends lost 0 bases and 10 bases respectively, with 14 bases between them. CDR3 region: CASSVDATRGEQFF. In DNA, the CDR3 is TGTGCCAGCAGCGTAGATGCCACCCGGGGAGAGCAGTTCTTC.

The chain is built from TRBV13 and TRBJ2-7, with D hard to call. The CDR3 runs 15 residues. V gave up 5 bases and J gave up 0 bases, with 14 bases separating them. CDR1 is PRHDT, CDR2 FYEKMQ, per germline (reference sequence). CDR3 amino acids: CASSPRKASSYEQYF. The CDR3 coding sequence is TGTGCCAGCAGCCCAAGAAAGGCTAGCTCCTACGAGCAGTACTTC. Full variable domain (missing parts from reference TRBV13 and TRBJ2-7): AAGVIQSPRHLIKEKRETATLKCYPIPRHDTVYWYQQGPGQDPQFLISFYEKMQSDKGSIPDRFSAQQFSDYHSELNMSSLELGDSALYFCASSPRKASSYEQYFGPGTRLTVT.

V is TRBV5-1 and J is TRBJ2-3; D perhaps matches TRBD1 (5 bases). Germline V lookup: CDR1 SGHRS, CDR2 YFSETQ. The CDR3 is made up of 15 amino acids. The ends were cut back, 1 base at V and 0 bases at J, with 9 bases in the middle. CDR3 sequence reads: CASSLSGKSTDTQYF. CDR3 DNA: TGCGCCAGCAGCTTGTCAGGGAAGAGCACAGATACGCAGTATTTT.

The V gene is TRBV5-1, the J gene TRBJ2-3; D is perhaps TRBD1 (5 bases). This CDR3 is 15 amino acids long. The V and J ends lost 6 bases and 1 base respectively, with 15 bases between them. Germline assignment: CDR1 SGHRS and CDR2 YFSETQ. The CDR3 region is CASNLRQTGTDTQYF. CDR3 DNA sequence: TGCGCCAGCAACCTCAGACAGACTGGCACAGATACGCAGTATTTT.

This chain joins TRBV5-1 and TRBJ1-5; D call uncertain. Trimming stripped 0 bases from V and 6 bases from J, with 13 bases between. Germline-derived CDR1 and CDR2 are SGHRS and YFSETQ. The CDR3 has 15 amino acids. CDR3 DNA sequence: TGCGCCAGCAGCTTGGGCCCTTCCACACCTCAGCCCCAGCATTTT. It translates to CASSLGPSTPQPQHF.

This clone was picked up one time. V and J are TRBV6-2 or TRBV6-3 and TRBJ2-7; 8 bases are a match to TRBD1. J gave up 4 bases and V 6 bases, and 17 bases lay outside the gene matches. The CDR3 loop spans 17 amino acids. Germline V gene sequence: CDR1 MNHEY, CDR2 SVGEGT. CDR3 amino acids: CASSRDRGSRGAYEQYF. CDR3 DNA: TGTGCCAGCAGCAGAGACAGGGGTTCTCGCGGAGCTTACGAGCAGTACTTC.

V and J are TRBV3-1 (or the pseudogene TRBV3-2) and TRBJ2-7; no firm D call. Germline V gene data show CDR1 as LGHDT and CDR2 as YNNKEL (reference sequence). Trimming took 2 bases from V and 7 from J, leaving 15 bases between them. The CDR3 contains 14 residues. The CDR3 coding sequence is TGTGCCAGCAGCCAAAGCCCCCCGCCTGGTGAGCAGTACTTC. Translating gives CASSQSPPPGEQYF.

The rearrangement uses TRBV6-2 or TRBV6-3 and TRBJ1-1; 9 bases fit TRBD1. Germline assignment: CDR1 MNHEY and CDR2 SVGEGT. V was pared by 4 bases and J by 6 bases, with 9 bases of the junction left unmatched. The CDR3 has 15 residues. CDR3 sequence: CASSSPTGGPAEAFF. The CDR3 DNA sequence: TGTGCCAGCAGTTCCCCGACAGGGGGGCCAGCTGAAGCTTTCTTT.

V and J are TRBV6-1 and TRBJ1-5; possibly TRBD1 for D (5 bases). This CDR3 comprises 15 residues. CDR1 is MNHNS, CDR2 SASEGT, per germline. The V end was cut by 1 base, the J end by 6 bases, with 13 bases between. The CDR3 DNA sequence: TGTGCCAGCAGTGAAGTATCGGCGGGGCGTCAGCCCCAGCATTTT. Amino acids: CASSEVSAGRQPQHF.

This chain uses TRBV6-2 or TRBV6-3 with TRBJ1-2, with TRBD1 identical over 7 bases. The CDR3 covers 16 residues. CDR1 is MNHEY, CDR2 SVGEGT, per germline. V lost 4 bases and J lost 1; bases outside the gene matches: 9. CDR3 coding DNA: TGTGCCAGCAGTTCCGGACAGGTTATTTTTAACTATGGCTACACCTTC. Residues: CASSSGQVIFNYGYTF.

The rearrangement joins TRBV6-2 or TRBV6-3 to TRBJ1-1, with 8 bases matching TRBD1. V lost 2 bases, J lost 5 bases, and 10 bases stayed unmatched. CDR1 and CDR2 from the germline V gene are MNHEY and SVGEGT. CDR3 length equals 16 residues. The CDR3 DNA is TGTGCCAGCAGTTACATGGCGCAGGGGGCAGAAACTGAAGCTTTCTTT. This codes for CASSYMAQGAETEAFF.

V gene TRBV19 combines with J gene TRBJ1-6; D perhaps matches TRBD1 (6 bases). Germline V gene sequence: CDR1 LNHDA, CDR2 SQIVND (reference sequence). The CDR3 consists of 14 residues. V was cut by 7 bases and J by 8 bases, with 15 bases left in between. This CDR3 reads CASTLTGGDSPLHF. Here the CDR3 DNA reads TGTGCCAGTACCCTGACAGGCGGTGATTCACCCCTCCACTTT. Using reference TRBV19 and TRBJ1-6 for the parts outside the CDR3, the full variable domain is DGGITQSPKYLFRKEGQNVTLSCEQNLNHDAMYWYRQDPGQGLRLIYYSQIVNDFQKGDIAEGYSVSREKKESFPLTVTSAQKNPTAFYLCASTLTGGDSPLHFGNGTRLTVT.

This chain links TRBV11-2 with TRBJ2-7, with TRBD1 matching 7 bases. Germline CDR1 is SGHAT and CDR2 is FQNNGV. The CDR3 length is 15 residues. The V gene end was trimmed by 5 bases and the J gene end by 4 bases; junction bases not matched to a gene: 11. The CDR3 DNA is TGTGCCAGCAGCCAATGGGACAGAGTCCGATACGAGCAGTACTTC. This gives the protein CASSQWDRVRYEQYF.

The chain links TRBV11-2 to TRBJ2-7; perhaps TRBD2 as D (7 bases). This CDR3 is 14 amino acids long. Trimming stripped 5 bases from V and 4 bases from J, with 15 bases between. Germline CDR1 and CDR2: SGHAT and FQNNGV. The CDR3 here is CASSPAGGLYEQYF. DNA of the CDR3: TGTGCCAGCAGCCCGGCCGGGGGGCTGTACGAGCAGTACTTC.

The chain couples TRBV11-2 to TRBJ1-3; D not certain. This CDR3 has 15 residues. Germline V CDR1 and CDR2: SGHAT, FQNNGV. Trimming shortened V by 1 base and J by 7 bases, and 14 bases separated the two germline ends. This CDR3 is CASSLAMTRPNTIYF. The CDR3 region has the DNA TGTGCCAGCAGCTTAGCAATGACAAGGCCTAACACCATATATTTT.

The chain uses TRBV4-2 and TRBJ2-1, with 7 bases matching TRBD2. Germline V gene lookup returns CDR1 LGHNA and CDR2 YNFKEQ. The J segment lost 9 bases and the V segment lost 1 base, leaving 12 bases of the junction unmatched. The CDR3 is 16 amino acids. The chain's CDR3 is CASSQVQRTRGVEQFF. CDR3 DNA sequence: TGTGCCAGCAGCCAAGTCCAAAGGACTCGGGGGGTTGAGCAGTTCTTC.

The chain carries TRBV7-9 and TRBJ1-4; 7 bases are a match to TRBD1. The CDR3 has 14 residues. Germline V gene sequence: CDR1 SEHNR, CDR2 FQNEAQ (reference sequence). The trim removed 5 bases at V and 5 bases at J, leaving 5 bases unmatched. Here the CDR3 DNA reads TGTGCCAGCAGCATGGGGACAGCGAATGAAAAACTGTTTTTT. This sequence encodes CASSMGTANEKLFF.

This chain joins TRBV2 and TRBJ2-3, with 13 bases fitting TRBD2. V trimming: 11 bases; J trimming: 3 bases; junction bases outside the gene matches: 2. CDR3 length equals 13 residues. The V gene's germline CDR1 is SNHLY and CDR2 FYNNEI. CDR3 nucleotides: TGTGCCTGGGGACTAGCGGGAACAGATACGCAGTATTTT. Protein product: CAWGLAGTDTQYF.

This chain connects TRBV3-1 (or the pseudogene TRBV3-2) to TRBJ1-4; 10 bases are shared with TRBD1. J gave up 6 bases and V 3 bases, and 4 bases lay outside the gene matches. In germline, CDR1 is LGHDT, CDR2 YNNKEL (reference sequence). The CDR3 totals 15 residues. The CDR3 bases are TGTGCCAGCAGCCACCGGGACAGGGGACATGAAAAACTGTTTTTT. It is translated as CASSHRDRGHEKLFF.

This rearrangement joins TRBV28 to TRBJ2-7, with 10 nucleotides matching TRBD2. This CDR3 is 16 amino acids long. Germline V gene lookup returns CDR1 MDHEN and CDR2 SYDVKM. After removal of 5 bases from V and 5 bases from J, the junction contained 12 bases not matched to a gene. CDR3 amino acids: CASSLQGLAGVNEQYF. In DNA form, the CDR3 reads TGTGCCAGCAGTCTACAGGGGCTAGCGGGAGTAAACGAGCAGTACTTC.

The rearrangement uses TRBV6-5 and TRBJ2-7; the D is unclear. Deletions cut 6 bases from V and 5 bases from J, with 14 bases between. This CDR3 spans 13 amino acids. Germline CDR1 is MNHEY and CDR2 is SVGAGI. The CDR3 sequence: CASSKTIRDEQYF. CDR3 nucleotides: TGTGCCAGCAGCAAAACGATACGCGACGAGCAGTACTTC.

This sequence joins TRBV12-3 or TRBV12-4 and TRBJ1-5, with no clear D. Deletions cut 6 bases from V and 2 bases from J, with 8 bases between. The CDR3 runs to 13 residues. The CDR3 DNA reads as TGTGCCAGCAGCCACCAGGGCAATCAGCCCCAGCATTTT. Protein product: CASSHQGNQPQHF.

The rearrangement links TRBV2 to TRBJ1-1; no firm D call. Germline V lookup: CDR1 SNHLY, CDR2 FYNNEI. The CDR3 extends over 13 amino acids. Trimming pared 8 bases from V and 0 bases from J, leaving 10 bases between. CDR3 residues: CASGAAMNTEAFF. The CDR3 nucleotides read TGTGCCAGCGGTGCCGCTATGAACACTGAAGCTTTCTTT.

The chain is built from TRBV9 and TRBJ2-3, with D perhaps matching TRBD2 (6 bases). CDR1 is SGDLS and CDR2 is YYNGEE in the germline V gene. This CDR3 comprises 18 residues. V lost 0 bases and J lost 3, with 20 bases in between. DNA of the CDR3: TGTGCCAGCAGCGTAGGGGACCAGGGACTTAGTGGGACAGATACGCAGTATTTT. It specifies CASSVGDQGLSGTDTQYF.

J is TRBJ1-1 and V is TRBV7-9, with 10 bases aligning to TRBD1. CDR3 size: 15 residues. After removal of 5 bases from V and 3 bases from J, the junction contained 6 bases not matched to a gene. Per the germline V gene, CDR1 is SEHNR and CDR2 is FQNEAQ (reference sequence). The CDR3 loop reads CASSMGTGEDTEAFF. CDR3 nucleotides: TGTGCCAGCAGCATGGGGACAGGGGAGGACACTGAAGCTTTCTTT.

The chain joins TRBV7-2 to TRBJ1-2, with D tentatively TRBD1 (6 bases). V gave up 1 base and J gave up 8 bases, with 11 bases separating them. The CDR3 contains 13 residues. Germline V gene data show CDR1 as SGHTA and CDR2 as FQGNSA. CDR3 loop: CASSLEGGRGYTF. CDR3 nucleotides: TGTGCCAGCAGCTTAGAAGGGGGTCGAGGCTACACCTTC.